This TCR beta chain was identified during a study of cytomegalovirus exposure and HLA in healthy donors. With 60 Vbeta and 13 Jbeta primers, the PCR was carried out. Profiling relied on immunoSEQ multiplex PCR, and the TCRdb table lists in-frame clones only, not all of them. The table has 110,000 to 150,000 clones, about two thirds seen once. CDR3 size: 13 residues. Germline CDR1 reads SGHTA; CDR2 reads FQGNSA. V dropped 3 bases and J dropped 8 bases, with 10 bases sitting between them. This TCR was sampled from a woman aged 60 to 75 in good health and CMV-seropositive. The rearrangement links TRBV7-2 to TRBJ1-4, with D possibly being TRBD1 (5 bases). Specimen: PBMCs. The CDR3 protein is CASSFQGGEKLFF. The CDR3, as DNA: TGTGCCAGCAGCTTTCAGGGAGGCGAAAAACTGTTTTTT.